Listed below are T cell receptor beta chains from one sample, sequenced in a study of breast tumors, draining lymph nodes, adjacent tissues. Each CDR3 protein is one row after TCRdb ran MiXCR on the multiplex PCR reads. The profile shows about 200,000 distinct CDR3 sequences, approximately 31% of them singletons. Material for sequencing was axillary lymph node tissue. The receptors stem from a female donor with breast cancer. Some clones in this sample may be carry-over from other donors' samples. CDR3s include the opening cysteine and the closing phenylalanine or tryptophan. Each record gives: CDR3 protein, CDR3 DNA, clone size, D gene, V gene, J gene. D genes are given only for firm matches. Size is stated for part of the rows, as once, few or many counts, or as a class when the clone is expanded.

CASSLLGQGNSPLHF	TGTGCCAGCAGCTTACTAGGTCAGGGAAATTCACCCCTCCACTTT	.	.	TRBV7-2	TRBJ1-6
CASRGGGNTGELFF	TGTGCCAGTAGGGGTGGGGGAAACACCGGGGAGCTGTTTTTT	many	.	TRBV19	TRBJ2-2
CATSDLQGARNQPQHF	TGTGCCACCAGTGATTTGCAGGGCGCGCGTAATCAGCCCCAGCATTTT	many	.	TRBV24-1	TRBJ1-5
CAISSGQGQEAGELFF	TGTGCCATCAGTTCGGGACAGGGCCAGGAGGCCGGGGAGCTGTTTTTT	.	TRBD1	TRBV10-3	TRBJ2-2
CASSRQGAYGYTF	TGTGCCAGCAGTCGACAGGGGGCATATGGCTACACCTTC	.	TRBD1	TRBV2	TRBJ1-2
CASSFPGLAGYEQYF	TGTGCCAGCAGCTTTCCGGGACTAGCAGGCTACGAGCAGTACTTC	many	TRBD2	TRBV7-8	TRBJ2-7
CASSYSSAEGRGSPLHF	TGTGCCAGCAGTTACTCCTCCGCGGAGGGACGGGGATCACCCCTCCACTTT	many	.	TRBV6-6	TRBJ1-6
CASSASLRTYEQYF	TGTGCCAGCAGTGCATCTTTACGGACCTACGAGCAGTACTTC	.	.	TRBV25-1	TRBJ2-7
CASSLGGGKPTQQYF	TGCGCCAGCAGCTTGGGGGGGGGAAAACCTACGCAGCAGTACTTC	many	TRBD2	TRBV5-1	TRBJ2-7
CSASPGQGLYEQYF	TGCAGTGCTAGTCCGGGACAGGGACTCTACGAGCAGTACTTC	many	TRBD1	TRBV20-1	TRBJ2-7
CSARDKGATGNTIYF	TGCAGTGCTAGAGATAAAGGGGCTACTGGAAACACCATATATTTT	many	.	TRBV20-1	TRBJ1-3
CASSPRGLRREQFF	TGTGCCAGCAGCCCTAGGGGTTTGCGCCGTGAGCAGTTCTTC	.	.	TRBV3-1	TRBJ2-1
CASSPGPSGDKEYF	TGCGCCAGCAGTCCAGGGCCCTCAGGGGACAAAGAGTATTTT	many	.	TRBV5-1	TRBJ2-3
CASSGGQPGQGAGYTF	TGTGCCAGCAGTGGTGGACAGCCGGGACAGGGGGCAGGCTACACCTTC	few	TRBD1	TRBV2	TRBJ1-2
CASSLWPQGSGTDTQYF	TGTGCCAGCAGCTTGTGGCCCCAGGGATCGGGCACAGATACGCAGTATTTT	few	.	TRBV5-5	TRBJ2-3
CASGGANTEAFF	TGTGCAAGCGGGGGCGCGAACACTGAAGCTTTCTTT	.	.	TRBV3-1	TRBJ1-1
CASSVRGWGKDEKLFF	TGTGCCAGCAGCGTCCGGGGGTGGGGGAAAGATGAAAAACTGTTTTTT	many	.	TRBV11-2	TRBJ1-4
CASSLALAGNYEQYF	TGCGCCAGCAGCTTGGCCCTAGCGGGAAACTACGAGCAGTACTTC	many	TRBD2	TRBV5-1	TRBJ2-7
CASSEPGGGYTF	TGTGCCAGCAGTGAACCAGGGGGCGGCTACACCTTC	few	TRBD1	TRBV6-1	TRBJ1-2
CASSLSRGAGELFF	TGTGCCAGCAGTCTTAGCAGGGGGGCCGGGGAGCTGTTTTTT	.	.	TRBV2	TRBJ2-2
CATSRSRRANEKLFF	TGTGCCACCAGCCGGAGTCGAAGGGCTAATGAAAAACTGTTTTTT	many	.	TRBV15	TRBJ1-4
CASSSLQGAGYEQYF	TGTGCCAGCAGCTCCCTCCAGGGGGCAGGGTACGAGCAGTACTTC	many	TRBD1	TRBV5-6	TRBJ2-7
CASSFYICSATSGLEQFF	.	.	.	TRBV7-9	TRBJ2-1
CAGGGGQTGELFF	TGTGCCGGCGGGGGGGGCCAAACCGGGGAGCTGTTTTTT	.	TRBD2	TRBV24-1	TRBJ2-2
CASSSKYEQYF	TGTGCCAGCAGCTCCAAGTACGAGCAGTACTTC	many	.	TRBV7-9	TRBJ2-7